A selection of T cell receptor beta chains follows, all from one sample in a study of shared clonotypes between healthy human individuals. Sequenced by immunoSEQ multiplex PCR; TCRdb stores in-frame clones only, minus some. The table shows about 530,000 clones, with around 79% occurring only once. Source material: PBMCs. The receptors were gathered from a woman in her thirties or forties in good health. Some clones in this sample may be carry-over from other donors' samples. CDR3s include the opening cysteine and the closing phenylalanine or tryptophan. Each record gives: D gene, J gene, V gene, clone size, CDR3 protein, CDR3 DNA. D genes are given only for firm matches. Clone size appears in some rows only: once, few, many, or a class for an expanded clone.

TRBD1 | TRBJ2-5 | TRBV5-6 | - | CASSLTGTDQETQYF | TGTGCCAGCAGCTTGACCGGGACAGATCAAGAGACCCAGTACTTC
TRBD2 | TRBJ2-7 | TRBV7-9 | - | CASSLRGAGEQYF | TGTGCCAGCAGCCTGCGGGGGGCGGGTGAGCAGTACTTC
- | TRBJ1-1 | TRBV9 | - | CASSVSPRSGAEAFF | TGTGCCAGCAGCGTTTCCCCCCGCTCCGGCGCTGAAGCTTTCTTT
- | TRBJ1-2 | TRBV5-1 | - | CASSSRDYGYTF | TGCGCCAGCAGCTCCAGGGACTATGGCTACACCTTC
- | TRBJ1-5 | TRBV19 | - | CASSPQEPNQPQHF | TGTGCCAGTAGTCCACAGGAGCCTAATCAGCCCCAGCATTTT
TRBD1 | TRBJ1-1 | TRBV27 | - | CASSGRQGEAFF | TGTGCCAGCAGTGGGCGACAGGGGGAAGCTTTCTTT
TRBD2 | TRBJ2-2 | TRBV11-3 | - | CASSLRSSGRLSGELFF | TGTGCCAGCAGCTTAAGGTCTAGCGGGAGGTTGTCCGGGGAGCTGTTTTTT
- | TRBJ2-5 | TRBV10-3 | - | CAISGAAQETQYF | TGTGCCATCAGTGGGGCAGCCCAAGAGACCCAGTACTTC
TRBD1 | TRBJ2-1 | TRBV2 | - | CASSYRDSYNEQFF | TGTGCCAGCAGTTACCGGGACAGCTACAATGAGCAGTTCTTC
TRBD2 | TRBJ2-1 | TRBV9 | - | CASSVGLAGGGNEQFF | TGTGCCAGCAGCGTAGGTCTAGCGGGAGGGGGCAATGAGCAGTTCTTC
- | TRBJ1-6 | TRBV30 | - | CAWSARGGDSPLHF | TGTGCCTGGAGTGCAAGGGGAGGGGATTCACCCCTCCACTTT
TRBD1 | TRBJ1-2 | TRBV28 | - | CASSTLDRGYGYTF | TGTGCCAGCAGTACGCTGGACAGGGGGTATGGCTACACCTTC
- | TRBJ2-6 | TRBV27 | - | CASGRAGANVLTF | TGTGCCAGCGGACGGGCTGGGGCCAACGTCCTGACTTTC
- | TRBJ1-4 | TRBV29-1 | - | CSVVNGAHLFF | TGCAGCGTTGTAAACGGGGCGCATCTGTTTTTT
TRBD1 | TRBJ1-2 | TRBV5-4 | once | CASSFPGQGYRYTF | TGTGCCAGCAGCTTCCCGGGACAGGGTTATCGCTACACCTTC
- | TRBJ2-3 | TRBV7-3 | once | CASSSQIRDTQYF | TGTGCCAGCAGCTCCCAGATCAGAGATACGCAGTATTTT
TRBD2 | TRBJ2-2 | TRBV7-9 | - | CASRSLSGGSPTGELFF | TGTGCCAGCAGATCCTTATCGGGCGGGAGCCCCACCGGGGAGCTGTTTTTT
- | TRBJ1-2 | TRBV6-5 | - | CASSYDGTTNYGYTF | TGTGCCAGCAGTTACGACGGGACAACTAACTATGGCTACACCTTC
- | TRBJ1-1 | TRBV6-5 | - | CASSYSGRTEAFF | TGTGCCAGCAGTTACTCAGGGAGGACTGAAGCTTTCTTT
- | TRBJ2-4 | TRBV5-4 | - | CASSLGGALAKNIQYF | TGTGCCAGCAGCTTGGGGGGGGCCCTAGCCAAAAACATTCAGTACTTC
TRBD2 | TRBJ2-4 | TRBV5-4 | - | CASSLDGTSPQNIQYF | TGTGCCAGCAGCTTGGACGGGACTAGCCCCCAAAACATTCAGTACTTC
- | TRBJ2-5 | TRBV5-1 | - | CASSLTEETQYF | TGCGCCAGCAGCTTAACAGAAGAGACCCAGTACTTC
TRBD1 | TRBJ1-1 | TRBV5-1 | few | CASSLAGGLNEAFF | TGCGCCAGCAGCTTGGCAGGGGGCCTGAATGAAGCTTTCTTT
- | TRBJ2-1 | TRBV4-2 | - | CASSQEGEASGRFF | TGTGCCAGCAGCCAAGAAGGGGAGGCGTCCGGGCGGTTCTTC
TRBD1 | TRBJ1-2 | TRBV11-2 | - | CASSLGGQGGYTF | TGTGCCAGCAGCTTAGGGGGACAGGGGGGCTACACCTTC
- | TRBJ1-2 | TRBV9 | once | CASTPPSGQGGYTF | TGTGCCAGCACCCCCCCGTCGGGCCAGGGTGGCTACACCTTC
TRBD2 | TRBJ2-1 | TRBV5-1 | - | CASSSQGLAGGNEQFF | TGCGCCAGCAGCTCCCAGGGACTAGCGGGAGGGAATGAGCAGTTCTTC
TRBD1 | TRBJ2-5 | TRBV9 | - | CASSLTGETQETQYF | TGTGCCAGCAGCCTTACAGGGGAAACACAAGAGACCCAGTACTTC
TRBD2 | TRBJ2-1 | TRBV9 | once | CASSVAPSGGYNEQFF | TGTGCCAGCAGCGTAGCCCCCAGCGGGGGGTACAATGAGCAGTTCTTC
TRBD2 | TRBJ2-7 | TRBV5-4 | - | CASSRDLAGAYEQCF | TGTGCCAGCAGTCGGGATCTAGCGGGAGCCTACGAGCAGTGCTTC
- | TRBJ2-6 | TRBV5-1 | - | CASSTTASGANVLTF | TGCGCCAGCAGTACGACGGCATCTGGGGCCAACGTCCTGACTTTC
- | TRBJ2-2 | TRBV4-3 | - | CASSQEITNTGELFF | TGCGCCAGCAGCCAAGAGATAACGAACACCGGGGAGCTGTTTTTT
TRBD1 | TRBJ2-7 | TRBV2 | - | CASRYIPPGQDFYEQYF | TGTGCCAGCAGATACATACCGCCGGGACAGGACTTCTACGAGCAGTACTTC
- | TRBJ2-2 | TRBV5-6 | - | CASSLKVRNTGELFF | TGTGCCAGCAGCTTGAAGGTTAGGAACACCGGGGAGCTGTTTTTT
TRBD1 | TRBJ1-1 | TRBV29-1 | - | CSVTTGGSTEAFF | TGCAGCGTAACGACAGGGGGTAGCACTGAAGCTTTCTTT
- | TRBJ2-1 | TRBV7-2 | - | CASSRNPNNEQFF | TGTGCCAGCAGCAGAAACCCCAACAATGAGCAGTTCTTC
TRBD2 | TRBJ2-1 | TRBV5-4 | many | CASSPNSGNLYGEQFF | TGTGCCAGCAGCCCCAATAGCGGGAACCTCTACGGTGAGCAGTTCTTC
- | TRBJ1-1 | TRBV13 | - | CASSNEGRVNTEAFF | TGTGCCAGCAGCAATGAAGGACGGGTGAACACTGAAGCTTTCTTT
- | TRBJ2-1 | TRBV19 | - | CASRGRGMGEQFF | TGTGCCAGCCGCGGTAGGGGGATGGGTGAGCAGTTCTTC
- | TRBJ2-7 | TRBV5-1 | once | CASSLAADDEQYF | TGCGCCAGCAGCTTGGCGGCAGATGACGAGCAGTACTTC
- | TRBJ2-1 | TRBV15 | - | CATSRAARYNEQFF | TGTGCCACCAGCAGAGCGGCCAGGTACAATGAGCAGTTCTTC
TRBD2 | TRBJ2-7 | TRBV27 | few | CASSGGLAGGPGANEQYF | TGTGCCAGCAGTGGAGGACTAGCGGGAGGGCCTGGGGCTAACGAGCAGTACTTC
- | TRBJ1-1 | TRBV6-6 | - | CASSPLGNTEAFF | TGTGCCAGCAGTCCTTTGGGAAACACTGAAGCTTTCTTT
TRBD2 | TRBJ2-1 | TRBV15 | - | CATSPPSGRPNEQFF | TGTGCCACCAGCCCCCCTAGCGGGAGGCCCAATGAGCAGTTCTTC
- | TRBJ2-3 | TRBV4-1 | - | CASSQDGVSTDTQYF | TGCGCCAGCAGCCAAGACGGAGTGAGCACAGATACGCAGTATTTT
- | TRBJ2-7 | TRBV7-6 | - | CASSLGQGPTYEQYF | TGTGCCAGCAGCTTAGGGCAGGGCCCCACCTACGAGCAGTACTTC
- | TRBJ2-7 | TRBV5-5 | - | CASSLELLGGGSYEQYF | TGTGCCAGCAGCTTGGAGTTGTTGGGCGGTGGTTCCTACGAGCAGTACTTC
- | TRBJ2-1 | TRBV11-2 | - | CASSPETASSYNEQFF | TGTGCCAGCAGCCCAGAGACAGCGAGCTCCTACAATGAGCAGTTCTTC
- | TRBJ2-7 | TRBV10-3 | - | CAISELAPYEQYF | TGTGCCATCAGTGAGCTCGCCCCCTACGAGCAGTACTTC
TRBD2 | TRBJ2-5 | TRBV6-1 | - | CASSGERPGLAGGVRETQYF | TGTGCCAGCAGTGGGGAACGACCGGGACTAGCGGGAGGAGTTCGGGAGACCCAGTACTTC
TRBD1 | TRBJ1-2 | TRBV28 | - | CATDRGVGGYTF | TGTGCCACTGACAGGGGCGTGGGTGGCTACACCTTC
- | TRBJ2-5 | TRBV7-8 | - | CASSLVGALQETQYF | TGTGCCAGCAGCTTAGTAGGGGCACTCCAAGAGACCCAGTACTTC
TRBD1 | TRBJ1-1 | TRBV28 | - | CASSAPGTGGKWATEAFF | TGTGCCAGCAGTGCGCCCGGGACAGGAGGGAAATGGGCGACTGAAGCTTTCTTT
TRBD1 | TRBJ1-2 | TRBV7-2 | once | CASSGTGVPYGYTF | TGTGCCAGCAGTGGGACAGGGGTTCCCTATGGCTACACCTTC
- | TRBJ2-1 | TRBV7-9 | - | CASSLGRRWAQRPDEQFF | TGTGCCAGCAGCTTAGGGAGGCGATGGGCCCAAAGGCCCGATGAGCAGTTCTTC